A single sample is the source of the 5 T cell receptor beta chains below, sequenced in a study of neurological immune-mediated disorders. Each CDR3 protein gets one entry after TCRdb re-called the 5' RACE reads with MiXCR. The sample contains 48,000 or so distinct CDR3 sequences, 10% of which appear only once. Sequencing was carried out using PBMCs. The receptors come from a woman aged 40 to 50 with HTLV-1-associated myelopathy (HAM/TSP).

By frequency in the sample, this clonotype is medium-sized. The V and J genes are TRBV12-3 or TRBV12-4 and TRBJ2-5, with 8 bases fitting TRBD2. The V gene end was trimmed by 8 bases and the J gene end by 5 bases; junction bases not matched to a gene: 16. This CDR3 is built from 16 residues. For the CDR3, the DNA is TGTGCCAGCCTCGAGGGCACGAGCGGGGGAAAGGAGACCCAGTACTTC. Translation gives CASLEGTSGGKETQYF.

This chain uses TRBV5-1 with TRBJ1-5; D not resolved. From germline, CDR1 is SGHRS and CDR2 YFSETQ. This CDR3 region has 12 residues. V gave up 0 bases and J gave up 6 bases, with 4 bases separating them. In nucleotides, the CDR3 is TGCGCCAGCAGCTTGGTCGGTCAGCCCCAGCATTTT. Its translation is CASSLVGQPQHF.

This clonotype came up many times. The chain couples TRBV7-6 to TRBJ2-5; 9 bases are shared with TRBD2. Germline V gene data show CDR1 as SGHVS and CDR2 as FNYEAQ. Trimming at V came to 6 bases and at J to 5 bases, leaving 10 bases not matched to a gene. There are 15 residues in the CDR3. The DNA of the CDR3 is TGTGCCAGCAGATCGGGACTAGCAGAGGGGGAGACCCAGTACTTC. Its protein product is CASRSGLAEGETQYF.

This clonotype occurred once. The gene calls are TRBV5-1 and TRBJ2-1; TRBD2 matches 11 bases. The germline gives CDR1 SGHRS, CDR2 YFSETQ. V was clipped by 2 bases and J by 7 bases; unmatched bases: 5. The CDR3 extends over 15 amino acids. The CDR3, as DNA: TGCGCCAGCAGCTTTACTAGCGGGAGTGGGAATGAGCAGTTCTTC. Translation: CASSFTSGSGNEQFF. Full variable domain (remainder filled in from reference TRBV5-1 and TRBJ2-1): KAGVTQTPRYLIKTRGQQVTLSCSPISGHRSVSWYQQTPGQGLQFLFEYFSETQRNKGNFPGRFSGRQFSNSRSEMNVSTLELGDSALYLCASSFTSGSGNEQFFGPGTRLTVL.

This clonotype has at least ten counts. The V and J genes are TRBV5-1 and TRBJ1-1, with 8 bases lining up with TRBD1. Germline V gives CDR1 SGHRS, CDR2 YFSETQ. Losses at the gene ends were 0 bases for V and 6 bases for J; bases not matched to a gene: 4. This CDR3 is 14 amino acids long. This CDR3 reads CASSLGQGSAEAFF. The CDR3 DNA is TGCGCCAGCAGCTTGGGACAGGGGTCCGCTGAAGCTTTCTTT.